This T cell receptor beta chain derives from a study of blood T cell repertoires in COVID-19. Study overall: COVID-19 samples, acute and convalescent, were from the United States, Italy and Spain. PBMCs, B-cell-depleted T cells, or T cells provided the cDNA or gDNA that made up the material.

Assay: immunoSEQ multiplex PCR; the TCRdb copy retains only in-frame clones and omits some. The repertoire has 200,000 to 250,000 clones, roughly 83% of them found once; the top ten carry around 7.2%. The material sequenced was peripheral blood. The sequence was obtained from a woman in her 50s with acute or convalescent COVID-19.

In DNA form, the CDR3 reads TGTGCCAGCAGGGACACTAACACCGGGGAGCTGTTTTTT. Translating it yields CASRDTNTGELFF. The chain carries TRBV6-5 and TRBJ2-2; D may be TRBD1 (5 bases). Per germline, CDR1 MNHEY and CDR2 SVGAGI. V dropped 6 bases and J dropped 2 bases, with 7 bases sitting between them. The CDR3 length is 13 residues.